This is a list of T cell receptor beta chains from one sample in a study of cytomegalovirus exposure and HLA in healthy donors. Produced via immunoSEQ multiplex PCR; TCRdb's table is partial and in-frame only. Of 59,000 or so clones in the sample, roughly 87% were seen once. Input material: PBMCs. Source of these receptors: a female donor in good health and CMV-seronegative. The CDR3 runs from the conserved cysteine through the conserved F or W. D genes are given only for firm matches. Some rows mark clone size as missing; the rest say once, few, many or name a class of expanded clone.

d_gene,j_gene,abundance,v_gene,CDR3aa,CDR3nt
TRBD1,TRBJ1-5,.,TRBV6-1,CASSWDRNNQPQHF,TGTGCCAGCAGTTGGGACAGAAACAATCAGCCCCAGCATTTT
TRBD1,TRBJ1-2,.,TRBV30,CAWSVPGQGTNYGYTF,TGTGCCTGGAGTGTACCGGGACAGGGGACTAACTATGGCTACACCTTC
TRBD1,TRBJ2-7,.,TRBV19,CASRETGTGSYEQYF,TGTGCCAGTAGAGAAACCGGGACAGGGTCGTACGAGCAGTACTTC
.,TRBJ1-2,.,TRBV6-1,CASSEAGLGGYGYTF,TGTGCCAGCAGTGAAGCTGGATTGGGGGGCTATGGCTACACCTTC
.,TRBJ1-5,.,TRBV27,CASSQGSYSNQPQHF,TGTGCCAGCAGTCAGGGGTCCTATAGCAATCAGCCCCAGCATTTT
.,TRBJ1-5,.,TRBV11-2,CASSFQVGQPQHF,TGTGCCAGCAGTTTCCAGGTGGGCCAGCCCCAGCATTTT
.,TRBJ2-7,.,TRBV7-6,CASSLRTASYEQYF,TGTGCCAGCAGCCTCCGGACTGCCTCCTACGAGCAGTACTTC
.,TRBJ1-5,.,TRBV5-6,CASSRDGEEANQPQHF,TGTGCCAGCAGCAGGGACGGGGAGGAAGCCAATCAGCCCCAGCATTTT
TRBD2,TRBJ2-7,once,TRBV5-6,CASSSSSGGAYEQYF,TGTGCCAGCAGCAGCTCTAGCGGGGGGGCCTACGAGCAGTACTTC
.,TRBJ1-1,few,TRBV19,CASSTYREAFF,TGTGCCAGTAGTACCTACAGGGAGGCTTTCTTT
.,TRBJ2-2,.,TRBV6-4,CASRGQHNTGELFF,TGTGCCAGCAGAGGACAGCACAACACCGGGGAGCTGTTTTTT
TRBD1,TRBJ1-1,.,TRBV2,CANDRQGNTEAFF,TGTGCCAACGATAGACAGGGGAACACTGAAGCTTTCTTT
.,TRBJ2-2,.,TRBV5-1,CASSLAGVNTGELFF,TGCGCCAGCAGCTTGGCCGGGGTAAACACCGGGGAGCTGTTTTTT
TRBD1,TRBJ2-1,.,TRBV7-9,CASSLSGQGLSYNEQFF,TGTGCCAGCAGCTTAAGTGGACAGGGGCTATCCTACAATGAGCAGTTCTTC
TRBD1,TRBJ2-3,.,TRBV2,CASNRDSSTDTQYF,TGTGCCAGCAACCGGGACAGCAGCACAGATACGCAGTATTTT
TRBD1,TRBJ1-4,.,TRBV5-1,CASSPQGATNEKLFF,TGCGCCAGCAGCCCACAGGGGGCAACTAATGAAAAACTGTTTTTT